This T cell receptor beta chain was recorded in a study of T cell repertoires in cytomegalovirus infection. The study's findings and limits: Identification of carriers of CMV plus the relevant HLA was achieved through cumulative public TCR beta family frequency.

With 2 bases removed from V and 5 bases from J, the gap between germline ends came to 7 bases. The germline gives CDR1 SGHTA, CDR2 FQGNSA. The CDR3 consists of 12 residues. TCRdb ran MiXCR on the reads and lists one entry per CDR3 protein. The sample includes 250,000 or so distinct CDR3 sequences, 9.1% of them seen just once. In its sample, this clonotype was seen many times. The antigen is undetermined. The clonotype was recovered from a human donor in good health (CMV status not recorded). Some clones in this sample may be carry-over from other donors' samples. Sample: PBMCs. V and J are TRBV7-2 and TRBJ2-7; perhaps TRBD2 as D (5 bases). CDR3 nucleotide sequence: TGTGCCAGCAGCTTAACGAGGGACGAGCAGTACTTC. Residues: CASSLTRDEQYF.